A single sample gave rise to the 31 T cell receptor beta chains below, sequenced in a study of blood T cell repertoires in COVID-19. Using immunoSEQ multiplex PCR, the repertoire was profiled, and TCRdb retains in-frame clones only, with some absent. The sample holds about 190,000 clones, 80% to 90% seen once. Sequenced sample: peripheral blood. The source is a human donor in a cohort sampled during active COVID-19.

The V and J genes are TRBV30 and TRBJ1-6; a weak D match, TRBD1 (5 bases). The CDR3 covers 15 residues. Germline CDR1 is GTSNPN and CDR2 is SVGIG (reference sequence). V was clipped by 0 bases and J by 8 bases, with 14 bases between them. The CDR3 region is CAWSVQDTAYSPLHF. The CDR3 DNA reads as TGTGCCTGGAGTGTACAGGACACGGCATATTCACCCCTCCACTTT.

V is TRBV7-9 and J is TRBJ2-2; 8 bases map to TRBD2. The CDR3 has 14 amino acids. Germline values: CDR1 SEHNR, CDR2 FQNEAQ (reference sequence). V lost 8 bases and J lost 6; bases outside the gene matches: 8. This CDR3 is CASREGVLAGELFF. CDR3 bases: TGTGCCAGCCGGGAGGGTGTCCTCGCCGGGGAGCTGTTTTTT.

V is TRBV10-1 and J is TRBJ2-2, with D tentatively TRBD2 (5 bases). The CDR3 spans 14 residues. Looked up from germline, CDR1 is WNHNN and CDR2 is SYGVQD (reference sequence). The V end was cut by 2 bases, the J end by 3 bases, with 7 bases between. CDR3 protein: CASSEKRDTGELFF. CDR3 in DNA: TGCGCCAGCAGTGAGAAGAGGGACACCGGGGAGCTGTTTTTT.

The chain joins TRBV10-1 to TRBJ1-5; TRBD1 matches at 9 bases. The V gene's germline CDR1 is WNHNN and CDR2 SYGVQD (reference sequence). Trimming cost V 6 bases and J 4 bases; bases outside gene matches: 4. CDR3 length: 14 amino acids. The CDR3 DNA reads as TGCGCCAGCAGCACAGGGGGCTTTAATCAGCCCCAGCATTTT. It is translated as CASSTGGFNQPQHF.

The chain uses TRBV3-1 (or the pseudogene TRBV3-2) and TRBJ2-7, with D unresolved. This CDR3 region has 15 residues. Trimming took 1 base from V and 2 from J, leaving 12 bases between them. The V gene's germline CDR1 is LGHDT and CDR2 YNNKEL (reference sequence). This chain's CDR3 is CASSQGMGRAYEQYF. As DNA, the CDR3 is TGTGCCAGCAGCCAAGGAATGGGCCGCGCCTACGAGCAGTACTTC.

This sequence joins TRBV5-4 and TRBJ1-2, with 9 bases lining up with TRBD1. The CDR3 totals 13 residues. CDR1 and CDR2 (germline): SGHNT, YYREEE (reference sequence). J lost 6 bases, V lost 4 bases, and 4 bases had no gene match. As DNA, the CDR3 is TGTGCCAGCAGCGGGACAGGGCCGGATGGCTACACCTTC. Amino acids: CASSGTGPDGYTF.

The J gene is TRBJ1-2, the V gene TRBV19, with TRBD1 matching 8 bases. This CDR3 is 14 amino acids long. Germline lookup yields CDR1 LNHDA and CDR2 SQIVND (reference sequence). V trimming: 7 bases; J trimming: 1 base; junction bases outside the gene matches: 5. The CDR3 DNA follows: TGTGCCAGTACCAGGGACAGGAGTAACTATGGCTACACCTTC. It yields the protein CASTRDRSNYGYTF.

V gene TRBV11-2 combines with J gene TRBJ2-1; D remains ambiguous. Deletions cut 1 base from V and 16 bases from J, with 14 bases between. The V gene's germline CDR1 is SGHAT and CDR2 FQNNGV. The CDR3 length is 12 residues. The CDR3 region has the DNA TGTGCCAGCAGCTTAGCTGCCGGTCTTCCCTTCTTC. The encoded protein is CASSLAAGLPFF.

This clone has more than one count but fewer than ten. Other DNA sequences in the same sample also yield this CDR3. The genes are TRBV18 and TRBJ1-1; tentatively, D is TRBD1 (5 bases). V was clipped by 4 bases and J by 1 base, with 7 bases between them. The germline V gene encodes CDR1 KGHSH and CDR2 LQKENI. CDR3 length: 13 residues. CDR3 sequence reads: CASSRQGNTEAFF. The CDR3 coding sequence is TGTGCCAGCTCACGTCAGGGGAACACTGAAGCTTTCTTT.

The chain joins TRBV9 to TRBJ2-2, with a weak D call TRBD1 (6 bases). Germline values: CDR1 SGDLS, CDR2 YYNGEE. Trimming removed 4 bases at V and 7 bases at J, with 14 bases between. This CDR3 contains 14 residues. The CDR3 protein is CASSTRGGGGELFF. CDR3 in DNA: TGTGCCAGCAGCACCCGTGGGGGCGGCGGGGAGCTGTTTTTT. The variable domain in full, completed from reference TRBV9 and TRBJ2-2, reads DSGVTQTPKHLITATGQRVTLRCSPRSGDLSVYWYQQSLDQGLQFLIQYYNGEERAKGNILERFSAQQFPDLHSELNLSSLELGDSALYFCASSTRGGGGELFFGEGSRLTVL.

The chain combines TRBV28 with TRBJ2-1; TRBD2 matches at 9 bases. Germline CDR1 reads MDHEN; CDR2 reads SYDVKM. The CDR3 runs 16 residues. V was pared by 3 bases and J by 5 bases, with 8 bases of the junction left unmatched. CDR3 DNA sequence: TGTGCCAGCAGTTTCTATAGCGGGAGTATCGACAATGAGCAGTTCTTC. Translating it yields CASSFYSGSIDNEQFF.

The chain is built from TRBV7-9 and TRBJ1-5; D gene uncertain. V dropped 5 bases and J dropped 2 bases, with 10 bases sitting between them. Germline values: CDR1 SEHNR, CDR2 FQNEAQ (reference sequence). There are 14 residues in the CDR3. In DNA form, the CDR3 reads TGTGCCAGCAGCCTCACATATGGCAATCAGCCCCAGCATTTT. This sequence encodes CASSLTYGNQPQHF.

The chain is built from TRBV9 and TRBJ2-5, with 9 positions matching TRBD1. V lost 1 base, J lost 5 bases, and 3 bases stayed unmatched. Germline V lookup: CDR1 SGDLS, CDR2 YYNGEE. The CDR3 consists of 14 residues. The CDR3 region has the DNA TGTGCCAGCAGCGTAAGGGACAGGGATGAGACCCAGTACTTC. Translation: CASSVRDRDETQYF. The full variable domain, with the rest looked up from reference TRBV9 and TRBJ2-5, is DSGVTQTPKHLITATGQRVTLRCSPRSGDLSVYWYQQSLDQGLQFLIQYYNGEERAKGNILERFSAQQFPDLHSELNLSSLELGDSALYFCASSVRDRDETQYFGPGTRLLVL.

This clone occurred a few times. CDR3: CASSTGGPNQPQHF. The CDR3 DNA is TGTGCCAGCTCGACAGGGGGGCCCAATCAGCCCCAGCATTTT. V is TRBV19 and J is TRBJ1-5; TRBD1 agrees at 9 bases. V gave up 9 bases and J gave up 3 bases; unmatched junction bases: 6. The CDR3 loop spans 14 amino acids. Germline V CDR1 and CDR2: LNHDA, SQIVND (reference sequence).

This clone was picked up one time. The CDR3 region has the DNA TGTGCCAGCAAATTCGGAAGAACCGGGACAGGGGTGGGCCAGCCCCAGCATTTT. Protein sequence: CASKFGRTGTGVGQPQHF. The chain employs TRBV28 and TRBJ1-5; TRBD1 matches 10 bases. Trimming removed 7 bases from V and 7 bases from J; junction bases left unmatched: 19. Looked up from germline, CDR1 is MDHEN and CDR2 is SYDVKM. The CDR3 covers 18 residues.

The CDR3 sequence is CASSALWGVANEQFF. As DNA, the CDR3 is TGTGCCAGCAGTGCCCTTTGGGGGGTTGCCAATGAGCAGTTCTTC. V usage is TRBV2 and J usage is TRBJ2-1; possibly TRBD2 for D (6 bases). There are 15 residues in the CDR3. Trimming shortened V by 4 bases and J by 6 bases, and 16 bases separated the two germline ends. Germline V gene lookup returns CDR1 SNHLY and CDR2 FYNNEI. Using reference TRBV2 and TRBJ2-1 for the parts outside the CDR3, the full variable domain is EPEVTQTPSHQVTQMGQEVILRCVPISNHLYFYWYRQILGQKVEFLVSFYNNEISEKSEIFDDQFSVERPDGSNFTLKIRSTKLEDSAMYFCASSALWGVANEQFFGPGTRLTVL.

This chain's CDR3 is CASSQGPSGASTDTQYF. The CDR3 DNA sequence: TGTGCCAGCAGCCAGGGTCCTAGCGGAGCTAGCACAGATACGCAGTATTTT. The V gene is TRBV3-1 (or the pseudogene TRBV3-2), the J gene TRBJ2-3; 7 bases align to TRBD2. CDR1 and CDR2 from the germline V gene are LGHDT and YNNKEL (reference sequence). The trim removed 3 bases at V and 0 bases at J, leaving 9 bases unmatched. The CDR3 spans 17 residues.

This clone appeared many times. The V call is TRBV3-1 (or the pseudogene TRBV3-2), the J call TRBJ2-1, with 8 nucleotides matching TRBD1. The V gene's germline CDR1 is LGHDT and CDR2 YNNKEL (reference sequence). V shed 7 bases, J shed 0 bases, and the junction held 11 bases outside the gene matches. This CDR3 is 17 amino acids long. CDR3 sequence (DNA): TGTGCCAGCAAGTTCGCCTCCGGGACAGGCTCCTACAATGAGCAGTTCTTC. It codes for CASKFASGTGSYNEQFF.

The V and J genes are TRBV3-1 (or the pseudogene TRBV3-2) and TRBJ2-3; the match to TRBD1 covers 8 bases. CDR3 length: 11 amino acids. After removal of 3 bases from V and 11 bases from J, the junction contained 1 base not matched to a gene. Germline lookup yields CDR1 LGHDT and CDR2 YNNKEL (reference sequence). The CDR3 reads CASSQGTGQYF. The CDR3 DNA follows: TGTGCCAGCAGCCAGGGGACAGGGCAGTATTTT.

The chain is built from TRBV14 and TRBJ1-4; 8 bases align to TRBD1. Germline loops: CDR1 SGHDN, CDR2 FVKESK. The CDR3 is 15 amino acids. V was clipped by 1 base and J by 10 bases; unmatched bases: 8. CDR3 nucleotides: TGTGCCAGCAGCCAAGGGTCGGCAGGGGGCGGAAAACTGTTTTTT. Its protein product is CASSQGSAGGGKLFF. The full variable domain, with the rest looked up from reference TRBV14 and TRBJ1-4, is EAGVTQFPSHSVIEKGQTVTLRCDPISGHDNLYWYRRVMGKEIKFLLHFVKESKQDESGMPNNRFLAERTGGTYSTLKVQPAELEDSGVYFCASSQGSAGGGKLFFGSGTQLSVL.

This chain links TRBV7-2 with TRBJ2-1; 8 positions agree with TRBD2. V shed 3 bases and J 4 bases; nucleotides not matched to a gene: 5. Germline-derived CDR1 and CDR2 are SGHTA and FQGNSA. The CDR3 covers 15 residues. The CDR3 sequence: CASSFGLAGYNEQFF. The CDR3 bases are TGTGCCAGCAGCTTTGGACTAGCAGGATACAATGAGCAGTTCTTC.

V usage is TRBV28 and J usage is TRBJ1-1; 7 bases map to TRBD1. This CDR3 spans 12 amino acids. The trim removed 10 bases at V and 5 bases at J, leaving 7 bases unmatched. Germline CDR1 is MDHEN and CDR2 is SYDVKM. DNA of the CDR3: TGTGCCACGCAGGGGGATCTGACTGAAGCTTTCTTT. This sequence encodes CATQGDLTEAFF. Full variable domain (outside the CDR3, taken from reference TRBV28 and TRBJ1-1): DVKVTQSSRYLVKRTGEKVFLECVQDMDHENMFWYRQDPGLGLRLIYFSYDVKMKEKGDIPEGYSVSREKKERFSLILESASTNQTSMYLCATQGDLTEAFFGQGTRLTVV.

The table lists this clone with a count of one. CDR3 protein: CASSRTFEGNIQYF. Here the CDR3 DNA reads TGTGCCAGCAGCAGGACCTTCGAGGGAAACATTCAGTACTTC. The rearrangement uses TRBV5-4 and TRBJ2-4; a weak D match, TRBD2 (5 bases). The CDR3 extends over 14 amino acids. Germline V gene data show CDR1 as SGHNT and CDR2 as YYREEE (reference sequence). The ends were cut back, 4 bases at V and 6 bases at J, with 14 bases in the middle. Combining the CDR3 with reference TRBV5-4 and TRBJ2-4 gives the whole variable domain ETGVTQSPTHLIKTRGQQVTLRCSSQSGHNTVSWYQQALGQGPQFIFQYYREEENGRGNFPPRFSGLQFPNYSSELNVNALELDDSALYLCASSRTFEGNIQYFGAGTRLSVL.

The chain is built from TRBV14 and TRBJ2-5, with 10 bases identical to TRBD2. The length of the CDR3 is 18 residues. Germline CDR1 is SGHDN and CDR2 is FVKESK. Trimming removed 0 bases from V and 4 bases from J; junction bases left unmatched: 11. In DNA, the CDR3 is TGTGCCAGCAGCCAAGAAACGCGGGCTAGCGGGAGTGGAGAGACCCAGTACTTC. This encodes CASSQETRASGSGETQYF.

The CDR3 DNA reads as TGTGCCAGCAGCAAAGGGGGTTCGGTCTGGACAGGGGGTTTATTCGGGGAGCTGTTTTTT. Protein product: CASSKGGSVWTGGLFGELFF. The rearrangement links TRBV21-1 to TRBJ2-2; TRBD1, the table's D call, was not compared with the DNA. TRBV21-1 is listed as a pseudogene. There are 20 residues in the CDR3.

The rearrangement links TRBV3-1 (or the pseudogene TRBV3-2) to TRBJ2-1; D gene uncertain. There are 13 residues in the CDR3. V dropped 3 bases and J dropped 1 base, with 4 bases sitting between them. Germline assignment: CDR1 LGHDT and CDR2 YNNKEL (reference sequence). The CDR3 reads CASSHISYNEQFF. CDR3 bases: TGTGCCAGCAGCCATATTTCCTACAATGAGCAGTTCTTC.

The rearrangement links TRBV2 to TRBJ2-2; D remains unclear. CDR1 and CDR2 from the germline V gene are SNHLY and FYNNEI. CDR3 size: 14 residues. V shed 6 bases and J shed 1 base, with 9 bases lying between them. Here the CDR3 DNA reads TGTGCCAGCAGAGCCACAGAGAACACCGGGGAGCTGTTTTTT. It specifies CASRATENTGELFF.

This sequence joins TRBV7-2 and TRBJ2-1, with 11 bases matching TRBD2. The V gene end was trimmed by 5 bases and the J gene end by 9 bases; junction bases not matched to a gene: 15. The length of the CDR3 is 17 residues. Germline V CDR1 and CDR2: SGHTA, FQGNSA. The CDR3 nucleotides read TGTGCCAGCAGCCTTCGACCTGAAGGACTAGCGGGTGGTGAGCAGTTCTTC. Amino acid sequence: CASSLRPEGLAGGEQFF.

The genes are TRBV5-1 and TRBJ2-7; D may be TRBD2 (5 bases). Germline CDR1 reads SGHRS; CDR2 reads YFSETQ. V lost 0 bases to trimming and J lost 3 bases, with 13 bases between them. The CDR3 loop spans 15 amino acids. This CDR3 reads CASSLAPPGSYEQYF. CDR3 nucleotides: TGCGCCAGCAGCTTGGCACCACCGGGGAGCTACGAGCAGTACTTC.

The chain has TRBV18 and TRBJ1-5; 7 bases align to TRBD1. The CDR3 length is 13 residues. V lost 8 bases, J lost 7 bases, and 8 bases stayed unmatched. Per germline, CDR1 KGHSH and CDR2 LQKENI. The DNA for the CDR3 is TGTGCCAGCACAAACAGGGGAGGACAGCCCCAGCATTTT. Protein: CASTNRGGQPQHF.

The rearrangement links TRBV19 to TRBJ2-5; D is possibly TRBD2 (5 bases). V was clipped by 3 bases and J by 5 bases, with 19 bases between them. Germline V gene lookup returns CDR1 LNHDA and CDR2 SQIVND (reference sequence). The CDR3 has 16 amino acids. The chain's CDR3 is CASSIGVSGGLETQYF. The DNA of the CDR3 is TGTGCCAGTAGTATTGGGGTGTCCGGAGGACTGGAGACCCAGTACTTC.